This T cell receptor (beta chain) came from a study of shared clonotypes between healthy human individuals. Study background: The study drew on a couple of women and three men aged 18 to 49 as donors.

V lost 0 bases to trimming and J lost 5 bases; unmatched junction nucleotides: 13. The V gene's germline CDR1 is SGHDT and CDR2 YYEEEE. The CDR3 extends over 18 amino acids. Of note for this clone: Its antigen is unknown.

Regarding the study as a whole: A handful of donors shared approximately 5% of their naive CD4 clonotypes.

Authors' methods: ImmunoSEQ sequences covered only the junction and lacked quality scores; filtering therefore differed. Clones were read by immunoSEQ multiplex PCR, and TCRdb kept only the in-frame ones, dropping some. V, J and clone size derive from that table, while D and trimming were established from the DNA sequence. The profile shows 2 million to 3 million clones, roughly 92% of them singletons. This sequence joins TRBV5-6 and TRBJ2-1; 8 bases agree with TRBD1. Input material: naive CD4+ T cells sorted from blood. Subset: CD45RA+ positively selected. This clonotype originated in a man aged 18 to 30 in good health. The CDR3 protein is CASSLDRSAGGGHNEQFF. The CDR3 DNA follows: TGTGCCAGCAGCTTGGATCGGTCGGCAGGGGGCGGGCACAATGAGCAGTTCTTC.